Shown below are 13 T cell receptor beta chains from a single sample sequenced in a study of CD8 T cell repertoires and HIV-1 epitope variants. Antigens for these TCRs are unknown. Generated by immunoSEQ multiplex PCR, the TCRdb table keeps only in-frame clones and is missing some. The sample records 5,500 to 6,500 clones, 66% being singletons. The sample was cultured CD8+ T cells derived from PBMCs. The receptors originated from a male donor with HIV.

The V gene is TRBV6-5, the J gene TRBJ2-7, with D uncertain. From germline, CDR1 is MNHEY and CDR2 SVGAGI. This CDR3 is 10 amino acids long. V was clipped by 8 bases and J by 5 bases, with 7 bases between them. CDR3 nucleotide sequence: TGTGCCAGCGGCATCCACGAGCAGTACTTC. It is translated as CASGIHEQYF.

The J gene is TRBJ1-1, the V gene TRBV28; D perhaps matches TRBD1 (5 bases). There are 14 residues in the CDR3. CDR1 MDHEN and CDR2 SYDVKM come from the germline V gene. Trimming removed 0 bases at V and 1 base at J, with 6 bases between. The CDR3 protein is CASSLWGGNTEAFF. DNA of the CDR3: TGTGCCAGCAGTTTATGGGGGGGGAACACTGAAGCTTTCTTT.

This clone has only one observation. The rearrangement links TRBV9 to TRBJ1-2; TRBD1 agrees at 10 bases. The CDR3 contains 13 residues. Trimming took 4 bases from V and 7 from J; bases not matched to a gene: 4. CDR1 SGDLS and CDR2 YYNGEE come from the germline V gene. The CDR3 region is CASSLRQGAGYTF. In DNA form, the CDR3 reads TGTGCCAGCAGCCTCCGACAGGGGGCTGGCTACACCTTC. Drawing the rest from reference TRBV9 and TRBJ1-2, the complete variable domain is DSGVTQTPKHLITATGQRVTLRCSPRSGDLSVYWYQQSLDQGLQFLIQYYNGEERAKGNILERFSAQQFPDLHSELNLSSLELGDSALYFCASSLRQGAGYTFGSGTRLTVV.

The rearrangement uses TRBV30 and TRBJ1-5, with D unclear. This CDR3 contains 13 residues. Germline CDR1 and CDR2: GTSNPN and SVGIG (reference sequence). V shed 4 bases and J shed 1 base, with 8 bases lying between them. CDR3 nucleotides: TGTGCCTGGACAGCCAACAGCAATCAGCCCCAGCATTTT. Translation: CAWTANSNQPQHF. The whole variable domain, remainder taken from reference TRBV30 and TRBJ1-5, is SQTIHQWPATLVQPVGSPLSLECTVEGTSNPNLYWYRQAAGRGLQLLFYSVGIGQISSEVPQNLSASRPQDRQFILSSKKLLLSDSGFYLCAWTANSNQPQHFGDGTRLSIL.

The V call is TRBV7-9, the J call TRBJ1-1, with 8 nucleotides matching TRBD1. The junction had 12 bases not matched to a gene; V was cut back by 5 bases and J by 7 bases. The CDR3 sequence is 15 residues long. The germline V gene encodes CDR1 SEHNR and CDR2 FQNEAQ (reference sequence). CDR3 DNA sequence: TGTGCCAGCAGCGATTGGTACAGGGGGAACTATGAAGCTTTCTTT. Protein sequence: CASSDWYRGNYEAFF. The full variable domain, in which reference TRBV7-9 and TRBJ1-1 provide the parts outside the CDR3, is DTGVSQNPRHKITKRGQNVTFRCDPISEHNRLYWYRQTLGQGPEFLTYFQNEAQLEKSRLLSDRFSAERPKGSFSTLEIQRTEQGDSAMYLCASSDWYRGNYEAFFGQGTRLTVV.

The chain employs TRBV4-3 and TRBJ2-7; 8 positions agree with TRBD2. CDR1 is LGHNA and CDR2 is YSLEER in the germline V gene. Germline trimming cut 1 base from V and 5 bases from J; bases unmatched to any gene: 1. This CDR3 has 13 residues. CDR3 nucleotides: TGCGCCAGCAGCCAAGGGACTAGCAACGAGCAGTACTTC. Its protein product is CASSQGTSNEQYF.

The chain joins TRBV27 to TRBJ2-1; D unresolved. This CDR3 has 14 amino acids. CDR1 is MNHEY and CDR2 is SMNVEV in the germline V gene (reference sequence). V shed 3 bases and J shed 0 bases, with 6 bases lying between them. This chain's CDR3 is CASSFISSYNEQFF. CDR3 nucleotide sequence: TGTGCCAGCAGTTTTATAAGCTCCTACAATGAGCAGTTCTTC.

The V and J genes are TRBV9 and TRBJ2-1; 11 bases align to TRBD2. CDR3 length equals 17 residues. Germline CDR1 SGDLS, CDR2 YYNGEE. With 4 bases clipped from V and 5 bases from J, the junction kept 11 bases outside the gene matches. CDR3 region: CASSFNTGTSGHNEQFF. CDR3 in DNA: TGTGCCAGCAGCTTTAATACCGGGACTAGCGGTCACAATGAGCAGTTCTTC.

This sequence joins TRBV19 and TRBJ1-5; D gene unclear. The CDR3 totals 15 residues. Germline V CDR1 and CDR2: LNHDA, SQIVND (reference sequence). Trimming cost V 1 base and J 0 bases, with 7 bases left between them. Written as DNA, the CDR3 is TGTGCCAGTAGTATAGCGGAATATAGCAATCAGCCCCAGCATTTT. Protein product: CASSIAEYSNQPQHF.

V usage is TRBV11-2 and J usage is TRBJ2-7; D gene unclear. The ends were cut back, 5 bases at V and 3 bases at J, with 8 bases in the middle. The CDR3 contains 12 residues. Germline CDR1 is SGHAT and CDR2 is FQNNGV. As DNA, the CDR3 is TGTGCCAGCAGCCTCGACATCTACGAGCAGTACTTC. This translates into CASSLDIYEQYF.

This clone was seen only a few times. The chain carries TRBV7-6 and TRBJ1-2; 9 bases agree with TRBD1. The CDR3 contains 16 residues. Looked up from germline, CDR1 is SGHVS and CDR2 is FNYEAQ. V was pared by 1 base and J by 3 bases, with 6 bases of the junction left unmatched. The DNA of the CDR3 is TGTGCCAGCAGCTTAGGGGGGACAGGGTTGGACTATGGCTACACCTTC. The encoded protein is CASSLGGTGLDYGYTF.

The rearrangement joins TRBV7-8 to TRBJ2-5, with a weak D call TRBD1 (5 bases). V lost 5 bases, J lost 2 bases, and 24 bases lay in between. The CDR3 has 18 amino acids. The germline V gene has CDR1 SGHVS and CDR2 FQNEAQ. The CDR3, as DNA: TGTGCCAGCAGCGACCTCCCGGAAGAGAAGACAGCTCAAGAGACCCAGTACTTC. Protein product: CASSDLPEEKTAQETQYF.

The chain has TRBV30 and TRBJ1-3, with D uncertain. Germline loops: CDR1 GTSNPN, CDR2 SVGIG (reference sequence). This CDR3 is 15 amino acids long. V was trimmed by 0 bases and J by 0 bases, leaving 9 bases between them. The CDR3 nucleotides are TGTGCCTGGAGTGTAGACTCCAGCTCTGGAAACACCATATATTTT. The encoded protein is CAWSVDSSSGNTIYF.